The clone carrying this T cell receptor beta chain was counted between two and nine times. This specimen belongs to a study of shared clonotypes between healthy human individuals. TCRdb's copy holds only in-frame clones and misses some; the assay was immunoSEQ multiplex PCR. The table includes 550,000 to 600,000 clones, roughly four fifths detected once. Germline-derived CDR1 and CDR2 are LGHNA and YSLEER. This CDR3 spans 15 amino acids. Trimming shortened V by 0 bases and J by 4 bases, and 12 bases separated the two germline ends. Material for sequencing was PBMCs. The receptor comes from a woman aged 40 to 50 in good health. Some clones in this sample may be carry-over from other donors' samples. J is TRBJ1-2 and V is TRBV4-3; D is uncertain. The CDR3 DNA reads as TGCGCCAGCAGCCAAGATCATAGGGATTTCTATGGCTACACCTTC. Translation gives CASSQDHRDFYGYTF.